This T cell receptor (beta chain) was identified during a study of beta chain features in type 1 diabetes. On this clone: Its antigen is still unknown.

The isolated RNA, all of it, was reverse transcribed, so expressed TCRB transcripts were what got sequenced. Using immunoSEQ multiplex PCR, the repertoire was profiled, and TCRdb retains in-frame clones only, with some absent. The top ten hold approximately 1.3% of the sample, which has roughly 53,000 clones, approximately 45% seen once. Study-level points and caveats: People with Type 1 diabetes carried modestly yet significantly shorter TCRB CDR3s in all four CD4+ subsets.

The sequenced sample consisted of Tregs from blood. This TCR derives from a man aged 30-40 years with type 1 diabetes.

The chain's CDR3 is CASRARDSSYEQYF. The CDR3 bases are TGTGCCAGCAGAGCCCGGGACAGCAGCTACGAGCAGTACTTC. This chain joins TRBV6-5 and TRBJ2-7; 7 nucleotides align to TRBD1. The trim removed 6 bases at V and 3 bases at J, leaving 8 bases unmatched. Per the germline V gene, CDR1 is MNHEY and CDR2 is SVGAGI. The CDR3 is 14 amino acids.